This record looks at one T cell receptor (beta chain) sequence and its context. Profiled with immunoSEQ multiplex PCR; TCRdb holds only in-frame clones, not every one. This table has 210,000 or so clones, 65% to 90% appearing once. The sample belongs to a study of blood T cell repertoires in COVID-19. Germline trimming cut 7 bases from V and 5 bases from J; bases unmatched to any gene: 11. CDR1 is LGHNA and CDR2 is YNFKEQ in the germline V gene. The CDR3 loop spans 15 amino acids. This TCR was sampled from a man aged 50 to 60 with COVID-19, enrolled during active disease. This rearrangement joins TRBV4-2 to TRBJ2-5; TRBD2 agrees at 9 bases. Input material: peripheral blood. The CDR3 spells CASTGLAGDVETQYF. The CDR3 bases are TGTGCCAGCACGGGGTTAGCGGGGGATGTGGAGACCCAGTACTTC.